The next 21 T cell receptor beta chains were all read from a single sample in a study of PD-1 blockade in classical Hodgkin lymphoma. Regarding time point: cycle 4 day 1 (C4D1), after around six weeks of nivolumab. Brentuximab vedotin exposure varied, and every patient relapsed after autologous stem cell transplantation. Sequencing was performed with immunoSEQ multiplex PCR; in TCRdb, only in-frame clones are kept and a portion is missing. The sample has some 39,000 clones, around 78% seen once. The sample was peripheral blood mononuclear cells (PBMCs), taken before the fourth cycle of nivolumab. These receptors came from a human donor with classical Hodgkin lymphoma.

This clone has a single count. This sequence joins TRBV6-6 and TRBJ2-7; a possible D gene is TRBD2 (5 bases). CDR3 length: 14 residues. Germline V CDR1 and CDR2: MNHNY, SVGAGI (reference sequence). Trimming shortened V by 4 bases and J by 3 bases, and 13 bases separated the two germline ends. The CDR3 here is CASSSRSGLYEQYF. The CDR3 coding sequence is TGTGCCAGCAGTTCGCGGTCTGGACTCTACGAGCAGTACTTC.

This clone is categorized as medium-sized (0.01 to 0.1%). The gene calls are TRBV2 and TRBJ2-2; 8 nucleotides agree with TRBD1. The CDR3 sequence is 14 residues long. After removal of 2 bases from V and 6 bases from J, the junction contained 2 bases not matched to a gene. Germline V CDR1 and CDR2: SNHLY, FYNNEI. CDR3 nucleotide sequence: TGTGCCAGCAGTGAACAGGGGGCTTCCGGGGAGCTGTTTTTT. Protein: CASSEQGASGELFF.

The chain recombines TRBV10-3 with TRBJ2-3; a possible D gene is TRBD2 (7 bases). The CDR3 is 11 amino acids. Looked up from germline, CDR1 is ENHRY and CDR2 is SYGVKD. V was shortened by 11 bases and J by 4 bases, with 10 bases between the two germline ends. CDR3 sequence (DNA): TGTGCCTCGGGGGGCTCAGATACGCAGTATTTT. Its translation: CASGGSDTQYF.

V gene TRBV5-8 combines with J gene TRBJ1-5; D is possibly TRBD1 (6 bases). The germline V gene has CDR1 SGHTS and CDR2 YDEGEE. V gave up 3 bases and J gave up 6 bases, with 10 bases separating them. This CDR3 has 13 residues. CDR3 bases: TGTGCCAGCAGCTCAGGGGAAGGTCAGCCCCAGCATTTT. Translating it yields CASSSGEGQPQHF.

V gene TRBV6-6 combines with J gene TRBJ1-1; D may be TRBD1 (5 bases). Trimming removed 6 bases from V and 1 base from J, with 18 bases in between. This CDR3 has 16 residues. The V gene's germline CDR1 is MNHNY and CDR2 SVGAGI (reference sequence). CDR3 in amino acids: CASSPIGTVGNTEAFF. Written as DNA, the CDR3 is TGTGCCAGCAGCCCTATTGGGACGGTCGGGAACACTGAAGCTTTCTTT.

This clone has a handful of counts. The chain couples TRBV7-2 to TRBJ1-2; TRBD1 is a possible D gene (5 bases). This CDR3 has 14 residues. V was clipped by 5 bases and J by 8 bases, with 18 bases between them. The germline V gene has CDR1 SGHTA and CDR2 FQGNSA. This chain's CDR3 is CASSPPGLRGGYTF. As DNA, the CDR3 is TGTGCCAGCAGCCCACCGGGACTGAGAGGAGGCTACACCTTC. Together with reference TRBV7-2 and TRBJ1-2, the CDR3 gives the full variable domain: GAGVSQSPSNKVTEKGKDVELRCDPISGHTALYWYRQSLGQGLEFLIYFQGNSAPDKSGLPSDRFSAERTGGSVSTLTIQRTQQEDSAVYLCASSPPGLRGGYTFGSGTRLTVV.

The CDR3 nucleotides read TGTGCCAGCAGCGTAGGCGGGATAGGGACAGGGGGAGAGACCCAGTACTTC. This codes for CASSVGGIGTGGETQYF. This sequence joins TRBV9 and TRBJ2-5, with 11 bases identical to TRBD1. V was clipped by 0 bases and J by 4 bases; unmatched bases: 8. This CDR3 is built from 17 residues. Germline CDR1 reads SGDLS; CDR2 reads YYNGEE. Using reference TRBV9 and TRBJ2-5 for the parts outside the CDR3, the full variable domain is DSGVTQTPKHLITATGQRVTLRCSPRSGDLSVYWYQQSLDQGLQFLIQYYNGEERAKGNILERFSAQQFPDLHSELNLSSLELGDSALYFCASSVGGIGTGGETQYFGPGTRLLVL.

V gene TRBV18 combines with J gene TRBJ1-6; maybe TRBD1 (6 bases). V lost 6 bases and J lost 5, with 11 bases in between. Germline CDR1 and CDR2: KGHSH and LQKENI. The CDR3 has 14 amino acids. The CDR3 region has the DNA TGTGCCAGCTCCCGGGACACTAATAATTCACCCCTCCACTTT. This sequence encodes CASSRDTNNSPLHF.

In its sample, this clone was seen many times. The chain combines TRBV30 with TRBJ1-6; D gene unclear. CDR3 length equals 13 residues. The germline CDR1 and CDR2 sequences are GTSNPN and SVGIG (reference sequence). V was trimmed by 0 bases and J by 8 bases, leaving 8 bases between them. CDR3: CAWSVLEDSPLHF. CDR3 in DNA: TGTGCCTGGAGTGTACTGGAGGATTCACCCCTCCACTTT.

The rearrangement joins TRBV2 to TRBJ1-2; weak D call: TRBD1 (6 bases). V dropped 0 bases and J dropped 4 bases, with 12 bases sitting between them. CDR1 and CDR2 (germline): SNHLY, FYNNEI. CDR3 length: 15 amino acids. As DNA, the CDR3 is TGTGCCAGCAGTGAAGCGCGGGGGGGCGCCTATGGCTACACCTTC. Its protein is CASSEARGGAYGYTF.

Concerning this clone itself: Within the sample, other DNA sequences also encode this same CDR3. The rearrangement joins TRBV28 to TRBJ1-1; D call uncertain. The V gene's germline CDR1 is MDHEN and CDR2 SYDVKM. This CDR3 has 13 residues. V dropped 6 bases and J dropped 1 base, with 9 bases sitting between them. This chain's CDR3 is CASSLRQNTEAFF. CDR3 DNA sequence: TGTGCCAGCAGCCTTAGACAGAACACTGAAGCTTTCTTT. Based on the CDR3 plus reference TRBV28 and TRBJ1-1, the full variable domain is DVKVTQSSRYLVKRTGEKVFLECVQDMDHENMFWYRQDPGLGLRLIYFSYDVKMKEKGDIPEGYSVSREKKERFSLILESASTNQTSMYLCASSLRQNTEAFFGQGTRLTVV.

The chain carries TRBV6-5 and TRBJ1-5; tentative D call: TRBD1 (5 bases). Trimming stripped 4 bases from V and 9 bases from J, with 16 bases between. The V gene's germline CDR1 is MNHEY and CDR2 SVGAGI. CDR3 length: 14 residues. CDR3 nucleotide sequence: TGTGCCAGCAGTTTAATCCAGGGTGTTGGGCCCCAGCATTTT. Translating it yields CASSLIQGVGPQHF.

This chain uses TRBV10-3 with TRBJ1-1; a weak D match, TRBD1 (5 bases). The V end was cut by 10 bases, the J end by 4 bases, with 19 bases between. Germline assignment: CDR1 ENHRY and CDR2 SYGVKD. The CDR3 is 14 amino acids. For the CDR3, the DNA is TGTGCCACGGATCAAGGGGATTTTGTCACTGAAGCTTTCTTT. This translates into CATDQGDFVTEAFF.

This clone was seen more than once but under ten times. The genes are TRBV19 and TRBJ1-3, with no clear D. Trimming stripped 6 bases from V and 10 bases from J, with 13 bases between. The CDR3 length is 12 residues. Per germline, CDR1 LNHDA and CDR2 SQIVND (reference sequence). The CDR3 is CASSTLAETIYF. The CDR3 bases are TGTGCCAGTAGCACACTGGCGGAAACCATATATTTT. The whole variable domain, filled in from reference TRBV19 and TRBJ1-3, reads DGGITQSPKYLFRKEGQNVTLSCEQNLNHDAMYWYRQDPGQGLRLIYYSQIVNDFQKGDIAEGYSVSREKKESFPLTVTSAQKNPTAFYLCASSTLAETIYFGEGSWLTVV.

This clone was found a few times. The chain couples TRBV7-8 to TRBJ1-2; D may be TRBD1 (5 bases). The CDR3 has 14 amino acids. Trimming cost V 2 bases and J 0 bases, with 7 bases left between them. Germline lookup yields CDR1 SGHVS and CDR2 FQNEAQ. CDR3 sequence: CASSLTTANYGYTF. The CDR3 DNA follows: TGTGCCAGCAGCTTAACGACAGCTAACTATGGCTACACCTTC.

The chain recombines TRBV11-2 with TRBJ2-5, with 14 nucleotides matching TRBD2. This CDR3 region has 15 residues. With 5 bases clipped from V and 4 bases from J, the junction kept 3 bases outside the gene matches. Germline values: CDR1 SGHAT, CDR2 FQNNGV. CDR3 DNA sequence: TGTGCCAGCAGCCCCGGGACTAGCGGGGGAGAGACCCAGTACTTC. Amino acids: CASSPGTSGGETQYF.

The CDR3 reads CAITGNSGGPPYNEQFF. Written as DNA, the CDR3 is TGTGCCATCACCGGGAATAGCGGGGGACCTCCATACAATGAGCAGTTCTTC. This chain connects TRBV10-3 to TRBJ2-1, with 9 bases fitting TRBD2. V was clipped by 7 bases and J by 4 bases; unmatched bases: 14. CDR1 and CDR2 from the germline V gene are ENHRY and SYGVKD. The CDR3 sequence is 17 residues long.

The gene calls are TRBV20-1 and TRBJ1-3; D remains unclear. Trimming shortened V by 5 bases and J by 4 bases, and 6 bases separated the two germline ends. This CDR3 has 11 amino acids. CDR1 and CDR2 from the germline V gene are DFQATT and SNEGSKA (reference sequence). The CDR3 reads CSAGGGNTIYF. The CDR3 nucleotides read TGCAGTGCTGGAGGAGGAAACACCATATATTTT.

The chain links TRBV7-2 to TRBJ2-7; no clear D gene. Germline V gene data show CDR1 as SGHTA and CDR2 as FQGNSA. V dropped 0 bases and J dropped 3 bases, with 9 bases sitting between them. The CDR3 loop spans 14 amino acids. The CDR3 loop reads CASSLARHDYEQYF. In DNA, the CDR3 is TGTGCCAGCAGCTTAGCGCGCCATGACTACGAGCAGTACTTC.

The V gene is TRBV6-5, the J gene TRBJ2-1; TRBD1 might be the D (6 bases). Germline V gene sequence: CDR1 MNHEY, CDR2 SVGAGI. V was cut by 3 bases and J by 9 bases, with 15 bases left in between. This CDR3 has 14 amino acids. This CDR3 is CASSYWGPHFEQFF. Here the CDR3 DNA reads TGTGCCAGCAGTTATTGGGGGCCACATTTTGAGCAGTTCTTC.

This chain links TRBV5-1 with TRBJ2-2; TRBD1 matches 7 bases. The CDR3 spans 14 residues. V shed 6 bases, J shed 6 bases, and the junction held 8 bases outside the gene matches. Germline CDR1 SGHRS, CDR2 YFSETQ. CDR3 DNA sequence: TGCGCCAGCACCGTTACCCAGGGGGCCGGGGAGCTGTTTTTT. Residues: CASTVTQGAGELFF.